One sample yielded the 31 T cell receptor beta chains listed below, sequenced in a study of blood T cell repertoires in COVID-19. The protocol was immunoSEQ multiplex PCR, while the TCRdb copy is restricted to in-frame clones and leaves out a portion. This table holds about 470,000 clones, roughly nine tenths found once. Sample: PBMCs or T cells enriched from blood (not recorded which). The source is a woman under 30 who had recovered from COVID-19.

The V and J genes are TRBV29-1 and TRBJ2-2; 12 bases map to TRBD1. The trim removed 7 bases at V and 5 bases at J, leaving 5 bases unmatched. The CDR3 runs 14 residues. The germline V gene has CDR1 SQVTM and CDR2 ANQGSEA. CDR3 amino acids: CSAGDRGRTGELFF. As DNA, the CDR3 is TGCAGCGCGGGGGACAGGGGGCGTACCGGGGAGCTGTTTTTT.

V is TRBV6-5 and J is TRBJ1-2, with D maybe TRBD1 (6 bases). Germline-derived CDR1 and CDR2 are MNHEY and SVGAGI. V lost 11 bases to trimming and J lost 6 bases, with 22 bases between them. This CDR3 has 14 amino acids. DNA of the CDR3: TGTGCCTCCTTTTTCACAGGGAGGGGCGATGGCTACACCTTC. The encoded protein is CASFFTGRGDGYTF.

The chain's CDR3 is CASSLYSGYEQYF. In DNA, the CDR3 is TGTGCCAGCAGCCTTTACTCCGGGTACGAGCAGTACTTC. The V call is TRBV9, the J call TRBJ2-7; D remains ambiguous. Germline CDR1 and CDR2: SGDLS and YYNGEE. The ends were cut back, 4 bases at V and 4 bases at J, with 12 bases in the middle. The CDR3 has 13 residues.

The chain recombines TRBV30 with TRBJ2-3; the D gene is possibly TRBD1 (6 bases). CDR1 and CDR2 from the germline V gene are GTSNPN and SVGIG (reference sequence). V was pared by 5 bases and J by 2 bases, with 8 bases between. The CDR3 contains 12 residues. The CDR3 region has the DNA TGTGCCTGGGGGACACACACAGATACGCAGTATTTT. As protein: CAWGTHTDTQYF.

This clone was observed a few times. The chain's CDR3 is CASSQSGRNNIQYF. CDR3 coding DNA: TGTGCCAGCAGCCAGAGCGGCAGGAATAACATTCAGTACTTC. The rearrangement uses TRBV16 and TRBJ2-4; tentative D call: TRBD2 (5 bases). The CDR3 consists of 14 residues. The V end lost 3 bases, the J end lost 7 bases, and 13 bases lay between the germline ends. Germline loops: CDR1 KGHSY, CDR2 FQNENV. The variable domain in full, with the rest retrieved from reference TRBV16 and TRBJ2-4, is GEEVAQTPKHLVRGEGQKAKLYCAPIKGHSYVFWYQQVLKNEFKFLISFQNENVFDETGMPKERFSAKCLPNSPCSLEIQATKLEDSAVYFCASSQSGRNNIQYFGAGTRLSVL.

V gene TRBV11-2 combines with J gene TRBJ2-7; tentative D call: TRBD2 (6 bases). Germline V CDR1 and CDR2: SGHAT, FQNNGV. With 5 bases removed from V and 4 bases from J, the gap between germline ends came to 18 bases. The length of the CDR3 is 15 residues. CDR3 in amino acids: CASSPRWDSYYEQYF. CDR3 sequence (DNA): TGTGCCAGCAGCCCCCGTTGGGACTCATATTACGAGCAGTACTTC. Full variable domain (rest looked up from reference TRBV11-2 and TRBJ2-7): EAGVAQSPRYKIIEKRQSVAFWCNPISGHATLYWYQQILGQGPKLLIQFQNNGVVDDSQLPKDRFSAERLKGVDSTLKIQPAKLEDSAVYLCASSPRWDSYYEQYFGPGTRLTVT.

V and J are TRBV3-1 (or the pseudogene TRBV3-2) and TRBJ1-2, with 7 bases identical to TRBD1. J gave up 4 bases and V 2 bases, and 7 bases lay outside the gene matches. The CDR3 has 15 amino acids. Germline V gene sequence: CDR1 LGHDT, CDR2 YNNKEL (reference sequence). The DNA of the CDR3 is TGTGCCAGCAGCCAACTCACCCGGGACAGCTATGGCTACACCTTC. Its translation is CASSQLTRDSYGYTF.

CDR3 DNA: TGTGCCAGCTCAGGGGACAGGGACGAGCAGTACTTC. Translated, it gives CASSGDRDEQYF. V usage is TRBV18 and J usage is TRBJ2-7, with 9 positions matching TRBD1. V lost 5 bases, J lost 5 bases, and 1 base stayed unmatched. CDR1 and CDR2 from the germline V gene are KGHSH and LQKENI. CDR3 length: 12 residues.

The table lists this clone with a count of one. The V gene is TRBV28, the J gene TRBJ1-6; D remains unclear. CDR3 size: 17 residues. Germline loops: CDR1 MDHEN, CDR2 SYDVKM. Trimming cost V 7 bases and J 0 bases, with 16 bases left between them. The CDR3 loop reads CASTRHARSSYNSPLHF. CDR3 coding DNA: TGTGCCAGCACGCGACACGCCCGAAGCTCCTATAATTCACCCCTCCACTTT.

The V gene is TRBV7-2, the J gene TRBJ2-7; TRBD1 might be the D (6 bases). The CDR3 is 12 residues long. V gave up 2 bases and J gave up 4 bases, with 6 bases separating them. Per germline, CDR1 SGHTA and CDR2 FQGNSA. CDR3 nucleotides: TGTGCCAGCAGCTTAACAGGGTACGAGCAGTACTTC. Its translation is CASSLTGYEQYF.

Note on this clone: The same CDR3 also results from other DNA sequences found in this sample. The chain combines TRBV5-6 with TRBJ2-7; TRBD1 matches 8 bases. Per germline, CDR1 SGHDT and CDR2 YYEEEE. This CDR3 region has 14 residues. Trimming cost V 2 bases and J 4 bases; bases outside gene matches: 5. The CDR3 DNA sequence: TGTGCCAGCAGCTTTGGACAGGGTGGGTACGAGCAGTACTTC. Protein: CASSFGQGGYEQYF. Looking up the rest from reference TRBV5-6 and TRBJ2-7 gives the full variable domain: DAGVTQSPTHLIKTRGQQVTLRCSPKSGHDTVSWYQQALGQGPQFIFQYYEEEERQRGNFPDRFSGHQFPNYSSELNVNALLLGDSALYLCASSFGQGGYEQYFGPGTRLTVT.

The chain recombines TRBV3-1 (or the pseudogene TRBV3-2) with TRBJ1-6; D is possibly TRBD1 (6 bases). Germline CDR1 LGHDT, CDR2 YNNKEL (reference sequence). V was cut by 5 bases and J by 0 bases, with 14 bases left in between. The CDR3 is 17 residues long. CDR3 in amino acids: CASSSFTGSSYNSPLHF. The DNA of the CDR3 is TGTGCCAGCAGCTCATTTACAGGGAGCTCCTATAATTCACCCCTCCACTTT.

The J gene is TRBJ1-4, the V gene TRBV7-6; D is unresolved. Germline V CDR1 and CDR2: SGHVS, FNYEAQ. This CDR3 is 13 amino acids long. With 1 base removed from V and 8 bases from J, the gap between germline ends came to 8 bases. As DNA, the CDR3 is TGTGCCAGCAGCTTAGGGTATGAGGAAAAACTGTTTTTT. As protein: CASSLGYEEKLFF.

CDR3 bases: TGCGCCAGCAGCCTCTTGACGGGGGGCAACCTTAATGAGCAGTTCTTC. Amino acid sequence: CASSLLTGGNLNEQFF. The V gene is TRBV5-1, the J gene TRBJ2-1, with a possible D match to TRBD2 (7 bases). The CDR3 consists of 16 residues. CDR1 and CDR2 (germline): SGHRS, YFSETQ. Trimming removed 4 bases from V and 7 bases from J, with 21 bases in between. Full variable domain (missing parts from reference TRBV5-1 and TRBJ2-1): KAGVTQTPRYLIKTRGQQVTLSCSPISGHRSVSWYQQTPGQGLQFLFEYFSETQRNKGNFPGRFSGRQFSNSRSEMNVSTLELGDSALYLCASSLLTGGNLNEQFFGPGTRLTVL.

The chain has TRBV27 and TRBJ1-1; 8 bases map to TRBD1. V gave up 6 bases and J gave up 2 bases; unmatched junction bases: 8. CDR3 length: 15 residues. Germline V gene sequence: CDR1 MNHEY, CDR2 SMNVEV (reference sequence). The CDR3 DNA follows: TGTGCCAGCAGGACGACAGGGGATCGAAACACTGAAGCTTTCTTT. This codes for CASRTTGDRNTEAFF.

The V call is TRBV5-4, the J call TRBJ1-2; no clear D. There are 13 residues in the CDR3. CDR1 and CDR2 (germline): SGHNT, YYREEE (reference sequence). V gave up 8 bases and J gave up 0 bases, with 11 bases separating them. The CDR3 here is CASSMGANYGYTF. CDR3 coding DNA: TGTGCCAGTTCCATGGGCGCTAACTATGGCTACACCTTC.

The chain combines TRBV7-9 with TRBJ1-6; 8 nucleotides agree with TRBD1. This CDR3 contains 14 residues. Germline CDR1 reads SEHNR; CDR2 reads FQNEAQ (reference sequence). V lost 7 bases to trimming and J lost 8 bases; unmatched junction nucleotides: 7. CDR3 nucleotides: TGTGCCAGCACATGGACAGGGAGGGATTCACCCCTCCACTTT. This sequence encodes CASTWTGRDSPLHF.

This chain joins TRBV19 and TRBJ1-6; D unclear. Germline V lookup: CDR1 LNHDA, CDR2 SQIVND (reference sequence). The CDR3 totals 12 residues. Deletions cut 6 bases from V and 8 bases from J, with 8 bases between. This CDR3 is CASRRWDSPLHF. The CDR3 DNA follows: TGTGCCAGTAGGAGGTGGGATTCACCCCTCCACTTT.

The rearrangement uses TRBV14 and TRBJ2-1, with a tentative D call TRBD1 (6 bases). The CDR3 spans 16 residues. The V end lost 6 bases, the J end lost 5 bases, and 20 bases lay between the germline ends. From germline, CDR1 is SGHDN and CDR2 FVKESK. CDR3 nucleotides: TGTGCCAGCAGTCAAATCGGACAGCCCAACAACAATGAGCAGTTCTTC. The encoded protein is CASSQIGQPNNNEQFF.

The genes are TRBV10-2 and TRBJ2-1; maybe TRBD2 (6 bases). This CDR3 contains 14 residues. V gave up 6 bases and J gave up 9 bases, with 18 bases separating them. Looked up from germline, CDR1 is WSHSY and CDR2 is SAAADI. For the CDR3, the DNA is TGCGCCAGCAGGACCACAACTAGCCTGGGTGAGCAGTTCTTC. It encodes CASRTTTSLGEQFF.

The chain uses TRBV4-2 and TRBJ1-4; D gene uncertain. The CDR3 is 16 residues long. CDR1 and CDR2 from the germline V gene are LGHNA and YNFKEQ. Trimming removed 0 bases at V and 8 bases at J, with 16 bases between. CDR3 in DNA: TGTGCCAGCAGCCAAGAGGGAGAGGGTTTGAGGGAAAAACTGTTTTTT. Residues: CASSQEGEGLREKLFF.

V and J are TRBV15 and TRBJ2-3, with 8 bases identical to TRBD2. The CDR3 loop spans 16 amino acids. Looked up from germline, CDR1 is LNHNV and CDR2 is YYDKDF (reference sequence). The V segment lost 3 bases and the J segment 3 bases; nucleotides outside the gene matches: 8. CDR3 sequence reads: CATSSRSGGGTDTQYF. CDR3 coding DNA: TGTGCCACCAGCAGTCGGAGCGGGGGTGGAACAGATACGCAGTATTTT. The complete variable domain, with remaining parts taken from reference TRBV15 and TRBJ2-3, reads DAMVIQNPRYQVTQFGKPVTLSCSQTLNHNVMYWYQQKSSQAPKLLFHYYDKDFNNEADTPDNFQSRRPNTSFCFLDIRSPGLGDTAMYLCATSSRSGGGTDTQYFGPGTRLTVL.

J is TRBJ1-1 and V is TRBV23-1; 9 positions match TRBD1. TRBV23-1 is marked as an open reading frame, function uncertain. This CDR3 is built from 14 residues. The J segment lost 3 bases and the V segment lost 8 bases, leaving 7 bases of the junction unmatched. The CDR3 sequence is CASVQGAQDTEAFF. As DNA, the CDR3 is TGCGCCAGCGTACAGGGGGCGCAGGACACTGAAGCTTTCTTT.

V is TRBV24-1 and J is TRBJ1-3, with D maybe TRBD1 (6 bases). There are 15 residues in the CDR3. The V and J ends lost 8 bases and 9 bases respectively, with 22 bases between them. Germline loops: CDR1 KGHDR, CDR2 SFDVKD. The CDR3 sequence is CATIHPPGDYGTIYF. CDR3 nucleotide sequence: TGTGCCACCATCCACCCACCAGGGGACTATGGCACCATATATTTT.

The V gene is TRBV7-3, the J gene TRBJ2-3; 12 nucleotides agree with TRBD2. Germline assignment: CDR1 SGHTA and CDR2 FQGTGA. The V and J ends lost 4 bases and 2 bases, in that order; junction bases with no gene match: 1. The CDR3 is made up of 15 amino acids. CDR3 protein: CASSWTSGDTDTQYF. CDR3 DNA sequence: TGTGCCAGCAGCTGGACTAGCGGGGACACAGATACGCAGTATTTT.

The chain uses TRBV6-5 and TRBJ2-2, with 7 bases fitting TRBD1. Per germline, CDR1 MNHEY and CDR2 SVGAGI. This CDR3 is built from 15 residues. J lost 4 bases, V lost 2 bases, and 4 bases had no gene match. The CDR3 region is CASSYEGAGTGELFF. CDR3 DNA: TGTGCCAGCAGTTACGAGGGGGCGGGCACCGGGGAGCTGTTTTTT.

CDR3 sequence: CSARQGEEQYF. In DNA, the CDR3 is TGCAGTGCTAGACAGGGGGAGGAGCAGTACTTC. The chain employs TRBV20-1 and TRBJ2-7, with 7 bases lining up with TRBD1. Germline assignment: CDR1 DFQATT and CDR2 SNEGSKA (reference sequence). Trimming removed 2 bases from V and 7 bases from J; junction bases left unmatched: 2. The CDR3 has 11 amino acids.

There are a few counts of this clone. The chain joins TRBV7-9 to TRBJ1-3; D might be TRBD1 (5 bases). V was shortened by 5 bases and J by 0 bases, with 11 bases between the two germline ends. Germline values: CDR1 SEHNR, CDR2 FQNEAQ (reference sequence). This CDR3 contains 15 residues. CDR3 nucleotides: TGTGCCAGCAGCCGGGACTTTAGCTCTGGAAACACCATATATTTT. Translation: CASSRDFSSGNTIYF.

The chain uses TRBV7-6 and TRBJ2-1, with 9 positions matching TRBD2. This CDR3 region has 20 residues. J gave up 4 bases and V 0 bases, and 16 bases lay outside the gene matches. Germline values: CDR1 SGHVS, CDR2 FNYEAQ. In DNA, the CDR3 is TGTGCCAGCAGCTTAGCTTACCAGCGGGGGGCTTCACTCACATACAATGAGCAGTTCTTC. The encoded protein is CASSLAYQRGASLTYNEQFF.

In its sample, this clone was seen a few times. V and J are TRBV7-9 and TRBJ1-2; unclear D gene. With 2 bases removed from V and 4 bases from J, the gap between germline ends came to 11 bases. This CDR3 has 14 residues. Germline assignment: CDR1 SEHNR and CDR2 FQNEAQ (reference sequence). The CDR3, as DNA: TGTGCCAGCAGCTTAACGGGTCAGTTCTATGGCTACACCTTC. Translation: CASSLTGQFYGYTF.

This chain connects TRBV5-4 to TRBJ2-5; D is perhaps TRBD1 (6 bases). Trimming shortened V by 3 bases and J by 1 base, and 13 bases separated the two germline ends. Germline assignment: CDR1 SGHNT and CDR2 YYREEE (reference sequence). The CDR3 sequence is 15 residues long. CDR3 in amino acids: CASSSAETGQETQYF. In DNA, the CDR3 is TGTGCCAGCAGCTCCGCCGAGACAGGCCAAGAGACCCAGTACTTC.